This T cell receptor beta chain appears in the sequencing data of a study of T cells in Graves' hyperthyroidism and ophthalmopathy. Germline loops: CDR1 MNHNS, CDR2 SASEGT. The V and J ends lost 6 bases and 3 bases respectively, with 11 bases between them. CDR3 length equals 13 residues. Whole-study findings and limits: Blood samples included most of the expanded thyroid clonotypes exceeding 0.001.

RNA transcripts served as the template for amplifying TCR beta CDR3 regions. A first-round RT-PCR of the TCR CDR3 used the HTBI primer set. MiXCR was run by TCRdb on the multiplex PCR reads, yielding one entry per CDR3 protein. The sample yields 250,000 to 350,000 distinct CDR3 sequences, approximately 23% seen once. This clonotype was counted many times. As yet, its antigen is unknown. The sequenced sample consisted of blood. V gene TRBV6-1 combines with J gene TRBJ1-1; D uncertain. This clonotype originated in a man aged 30 to 39 with Graves' ophthalmopathy. The CDR3 here is CASRRGPDTEAFF. CDR3 nucleotides: TGTGCCAGCAGGCGCGGGCCGGACACTGAAGCTTTCTTT.